A selection of T cell receptor beta chains follows, all from one sample in a study of siplizumab effects on memory and regulatory T cells. The table came from immunoSEQ multiplex PCR; TCRdb's copy has only in-frame clones and leaves some out. The sample has about 40,000 clones, more than 80% seen once. Sequences were obtained from naive CD4+ T cells sorted from blood. Receptor source: a human donor in good health. Both conserved end residues are part of each CDR3. Fields, in order: J gene, D gene, clone size, V gene, CDR3 DNA, CDR3 protein. A D gene is named only where the DNA matches it firmly. The listing skips clone size in some rows; elsewhere it reads once, few, many or a size class.

>TRBJ1-2|-|-|TRBV5-1
TGCGCCAGCAGCCTAAATGGGGATACTAACTATGGCTACACCTTC
CASSLNGDTNYGYTF
>TRBJ1-5|-|-|TRBV6-6
TGTGCCAGCAGTATCCCTGGGGCCCGGAGCAATCAGCCCCAGCATTTT
CASSIPGARSNQPQHF
>TRBJ1-3|-|-|TRBV7-9
TGTGCCAGCAGCTTACTAAATGTTAGAAACACCATATATTTT
CASSLLNVRNTIYF
>TRBJ2-3|-|-|TRBV14
TGTGCCAGCAGCCAAGGGAGACTAGTTGATTCAGATACGCAGTATTTT
CASSQGRLVDSDTQYF
>TRBJ1-1|-|-|TRBV6-1
TGTGCCAGCAGTGAAGAACCGTTAGTGGGGGAAGCTTTCTTT
CASSEEPLVGEAFF
>TRBJ1-1|-|-|TRBV11-3
TGTGCCAGCAGCCACAGTGACCCCACGAACACTGAAGCTTTCTTT
CASSHSDPTNTEAFF
>TRBJ2-1|TRBD2|-|TRBV5-1
TGCGCCAGCAGCTCCCGAGCGGGAGAGAACAATGAGCAGTTCTTC
CASSSRAGENNEQFF
>TRBJ1-1|-|few|TRBV2
TGTGCCAGCAATTCGGACAAAGGAGGTGAAGCTTTCTTT
CASNSDKGGEAFF
>TRBJ2-5|-|-|TRBV7-8
TGTGCCAGCACAGGGGGGCAAGAGACCCAGTACTTC
CASTGGQETQYF
>TRBJ1-2|-|-|TRBV27
TGTGCCAGCAGTTTGAACAGATATAACTATGGCTACACCTTC
CASSLNRYNYGYTF
>TRBJ1-2|TRBD1|-|TRBV4-1
TGCGCCAGCAGCCCCGGGACAGGCAACTATGGCTACACCTTC
CASSPGTGNYGYTF
>TRBJ1-2|TRBD1|-|TRBV13
TGTGCCAGCAGCTTAGAAGGGGACAGGCCCTATGGCTACACCTTC
CASSLEGDRPYGYTF
>TRBJ2-5|-|-|TRBV25-1
TGTGCCAGCAGTGAATCAGGAGAGACCCAGTACTTC
CASSESGETQYF
>TRBJ1-3|-|-|TRBV6-4
TGTGCCACTACGAACAGGGATAAGAGCTCTGGAAACACCATATATTTT
CATTNRDKSSGNTIYF
>TRBJ1-5|-|-|TRBV25-1
TGTGCCAGCAGTGAATCTCAGCCCCAGCATTTT
CASSESQPQHF
>TRBJ1-2|-|-|TRBV28
TGTGCCAGCAGTTTATTAGGGGGGGGCTTTAACTATGGCTACACCTTC
CASSLLGGGFNYGYTF
>TRBJ2-3|-|-|TRBV18
TGTGCCAGCTCACCAAGGAACCCCCAGACGTGGGATACGCAGTATTTT
CASSPRNPQTWDTQYF
>TRBJ1-2|-|-|TRBV5-1
TGCGCCAGCAGCTTGACAGGTACCTATGGCTACACCTTC
CASSLTGTYGYTF
>TRBJ1-2|-|-|TRBV5-5
TGTGCCAGCAGCCACCCCAGGGATACATATGGCTACACCTTC
CASSHPRDTYGYTF
>TRBJ1-1|TRBD1|-|TRBV2
TGTGCCAGCACAACAGGGGGGATCTCGGCTTTCTTT
CASTTGGISAFF
>TRBJ2-7|-|-|TRBV4-1
TGCGCCAGCAGCCAAGTTTTTACCTCCTACGAGCAGTACTTC
CASSQVFTSYEQYF
>TRBJ2-7|TRBD1|-|TRBV5-1
TGCGCCAGCAGCTTCGATGACAGGGGGGACTACGAGCAGTACTTC
CASSFDDRGDYEQYF
>TRBJ2-2|-|-|TRBV29-1
TGCAGCGGGGGAGGCCGCCTCACCGGGGAGCTGTTTTTT
CSGGGRLTGELFF
>TRBJ2-2|-|-|TRBV11-2
TGTGCCAGCAGCTTAATTCGGTACCCCGGGGAGCTGTTTTTT
CASSLIRYPGELFF
>TRBJ1-5|TRBD1|few|TRBV30
TGTGCCTGGAGTGTACACCGGGACAGGGGAAATCAGCCCCAGCATTTT
CAWSVHRDRGNQPQHF
>TRBJ1-1|-|few|TRBV19
TGTGCCAGTAGTACTGCGGGACAAACAACGAACACTGAAGCTTTCTTT
CASSTAGQTTNTEAFF
>TRBJ1-1|-|-|TRBV10-3
TGTGCCATCAGCGGGGGCCGGGGGGCTACTGAAGCTTTCTTT
CAISGGRGATEAFF
>TRBJ2-7|TRBD1|-|TRBV6-6
TGTGCCAGCAGCCCCGCCGGGACAGCTTACGAGCAGTACTTC
CASSPAGTAYEQYF
>TRBJ2-7|TRBD2|-|TRBV19
TGTGCCAGTAGTGAAAGCGGGAGACCCGTATACGAGCAGTACTTC
CASSESGRPVYEQYF
>TRBJ2-7|TRBD1|-|TRBV5-1
TGCGCCAGCAGCACAGGGGACTACGAGCAGTACTTC
CASSTGDYEQYF
>TRBJ1-1|TRBD1|-|TRBV27
TGTGCCAGCATCTCATTCTGGGACAGAGGAACAATGAACACTGAAGCTTTCTTT
CASISFWDRGTMNTEAFF
>TRBJ1-3|-|-|TRBV5-5
TGTGCCAGCAGCTTGGGTCGGGGACCCTCTGGAAACACCATATATTTT
CASSLGRGPSGNTIYF
>TRBJ2-7|-|-|TRBV5-5
TGTGCCAGCAGCGCCGGGACATCCAACGAGCAGTACTTC
CASSAGTSNEQYF
>TRBJ1-5|-|once|TRBV15
TGTGCCACCAGCAGAGTTGATTATCGGGGGGCGTTAAATCAGCCCCAGCATTTT
CATSRVDYRGALNQPQHF
>TRBJ2-5|-|-|TRBV27
TGTGCCAGCAGTTTATCTAGGCTGGTTCGAGAGACCCAGTACTTC
CASSLSRLVRETQYF
>TRBJ2-1|-|-|TRBV4-1
TGCGCCAGCAGCCTTACAGGGTCATTGAAAGCCTCCTACAATGAGCAGTTCTTC
CASSLTGSLKASYNEQFF
>TRBJ1-6|-|-|TRBV11-1
TGTGCCAGCAGCCCGTCGACAGCCTTACATAATTCACCCCTCCACTTT
CASSPSTALHNSPLHF
>TRBJ2-7|-|-|TRBV11-2
TGTGCCAGCCGAGGCGGGATCAACTCCTACGAGCAGTACTTC
CASRGGINSYEQYF
>TRBJ2-3|TRBD2|-|TRBV5-6
TGTGCCAGCAGCCGCACTAGCGGCTTTAGCACAGATACGCAGTATTTT
CASSRTSGFSTDTQYF
>TRBJ1-5|-|-|TRBV12-5
TGTGCTAGTGCCAGGGATCAGCCCCAGCATTTT
CASARDQPQHF
>TRBJ2-1|TRBD1|-|TRBV6-5
TGTGCCAGCAGTCCCCGACAGGGCGGTTTTGGGCAGTTCTTC
CASSPRQGGFGQFF
>TRBJ2-7|TRBD1|-|TRBV10-3
TGTGCCATCAGTGTTCGTACCAGACAGGGGGCCTACGAGCAGTACTTC
CAISVRTRQGAYEQYF
>TRBJ1-6|-|-|TRBV6-1
TGTGCCAGCAGTGAATGGGGGGCTTGGAATTCACCCCTCCACTTT
CASSEWGAWNSPLHF
>TRBJ1-2|-|-|TRBV5-1
TGCGCCAGCAGCTTGGCCGGTAGCTATGGCTACACCTTC
CASSLAGSYGYTF
>TRBJ1-4|TRBD1|-|TRBV2
TGTGCCAGCAGTCAGACAGGGGCAAGGGAACTGTTTTTT
CASSQTGARELFF
>TRBJ2-1|TRBD2|-|TRBV19
TGTGCCAGTAGTATTGCGGGGGGATTCTTCGCCGATGAGCAGTTCTTC
CASSIAGGFFADEQFF
>TRBJ2-2|TRBD2|-|TRBV5-4
TGTGCCAGCAGCCCTAGCGGGGGGTACACCGGGGAGCTGTTTTTT
CASSPSGGYTGELFF
>TRBJ1-4|TRBD1|-|TRBV2
TGTGCCAGCGCAAAGACAGGGAGATCAACTAATGAAAAACTGTTTTTT
CASAKTGRSTNEKLFF
>TRBJ1-1|-|-|TRBV21-1
TGTGCCAGCAGCAAAGTGGGACATAAGAGACGTTTCACTGAAGCTTTCTTT
CASSKVGHKRRFTEAFF
>TRBJ1-4|-|-|TRBV7-9
TGTGCCAGCAGCCTCGCAGCGAGGAGGGAACTGTTTTTT
CASSLAARRELFF
>TRBJ1-6|-|-|TRBV5-4
TGTGCCAGCAGCTTGGCTTCGGAACTGTCTTATTCACCCCTCCACTTT
CASSLASELSYSPLHF
>TRBJ1-2|-|-|TRBV5-6
TGTGCCAGCAGCTTTGGAAACTATGGCTACACCTTC
CASSFGNYGYTF